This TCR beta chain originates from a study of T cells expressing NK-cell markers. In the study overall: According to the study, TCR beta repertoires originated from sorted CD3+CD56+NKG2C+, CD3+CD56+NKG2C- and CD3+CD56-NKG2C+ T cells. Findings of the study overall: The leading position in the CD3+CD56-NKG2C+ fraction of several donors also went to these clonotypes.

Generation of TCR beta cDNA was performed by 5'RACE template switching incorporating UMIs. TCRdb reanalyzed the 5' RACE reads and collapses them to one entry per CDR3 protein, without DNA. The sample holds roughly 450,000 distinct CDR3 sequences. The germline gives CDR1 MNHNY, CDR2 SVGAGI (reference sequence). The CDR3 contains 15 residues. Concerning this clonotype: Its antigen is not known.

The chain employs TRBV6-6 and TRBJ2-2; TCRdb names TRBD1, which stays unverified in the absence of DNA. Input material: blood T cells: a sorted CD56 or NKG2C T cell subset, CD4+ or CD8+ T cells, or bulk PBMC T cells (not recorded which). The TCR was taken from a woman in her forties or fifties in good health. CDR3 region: CASRRGQGASGELFF.